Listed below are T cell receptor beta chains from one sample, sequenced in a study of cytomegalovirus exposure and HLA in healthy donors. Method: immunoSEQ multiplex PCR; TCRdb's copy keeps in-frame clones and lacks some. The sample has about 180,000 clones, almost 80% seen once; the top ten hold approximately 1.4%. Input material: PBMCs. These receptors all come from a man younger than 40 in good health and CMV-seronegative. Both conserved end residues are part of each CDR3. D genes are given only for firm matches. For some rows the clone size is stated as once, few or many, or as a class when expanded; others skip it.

CDR3aa: CASSLGLAGQETQYF
CDR3nt: TGTGCCAGCAGCTTAGGCCTAGCGGGACAAGAGACCCAGTACTTC
j_gene: TRBJ2-5
abundance: NA
v_gene: TRBV7-9
d_gene: TRBD2

CDR3aa: CASSQGQGDGYTF
CDR3nt: TGTGCCAGCAGCCAAGGACAGGGAGATGGCTACACCTTC
j_gene: TRBJ1-2
abundance: NA
v_gene: TRBV4-2
d_gene: TRBD1

CDR3aa: CASRDRVGTYEQYF
CDR3nt: TGTGCCAGCAGGGACAGGGTTGGGACCTACGAGCAGTACTTC
j_gene: TRBJ2-7
abundance: few
v_gene: TRBV2
d_gene: TRBD1

CDR3aa: CASRSLAGANEQYF
CDR3nt: TGTGCCAGTAGGAGCCTAGCGGGGGCGAACGAGCAGTACTTC
j_gene: TRBJ2-7
abundance: NA
v_gene: TRBV19
d_gene: TRBD2

CDR3aa: CASSTGVGSSYEQYF
CDR3nt: TGTGCCAGCAGCACGGGGGTTGGGAGCTCCTACGAGCAGTACTTC
j_gene: TRBJ2-7
abundance: once
v_gene: TRBV7-8
d_gene: NA

CDR3aa: CASSLGRGQNTEAFF
CDR3nt: TGTGCCAGCAGCTTGGGTAGGGGACAGAACACTGAAGCTTTCTTT
j_gene: TRBJ1-1
abundance: NA
v_gene: TRBV5-4
d_gene: NA

CDR3aa: CASSSPAGGYNEQFF
CDR3nt: TGTGCCAGCAGCTCCCCTGCGGGAGGCTACAATGAGCAGTTCTTC
j_gene: TRBJ2-1
abundance: NA
v_gene: TRBV7-9
d_gene: TRBD2

CDR3aa: CASSSGQGRVTQYF
CDR3nt: TGTGCCAGCAGCTCCGGACAGGGGAGGGTTACGCAGTATTTT
j_gene: TRBJ2-3
abundance: NA
v_gene: TRBV6-5
d_gene: TRBD1

CDR3aa: CASRRDNADTQYF
CDR3nt: TGTGCCAGCAGGAGGGACAATGCGGATACGCAGTATTTT
j_gene: TRBJ2-3
abundance: NA
v_gene: TRBV6-1
d_gene: NA

CDR3aa: CASGLQGSSNQPQHF
CDR3nt: TGTGCCAGCGGGTTACAGGGTTCCAGCAATCAGCCCCAGCATTTT
j_gene: TRBJ1-5
abundance: once
v_gene: TRBV28
d_gene: NA

CDR3aa: CASSFLTGQPNEKLFF
CDR3nt: TGTGCCAGCAGCTTCTTGACGGGACAGCCTAATGAAAAACTGTTTTTT
j_gene: TRBJ1-4
abundance: NA
v_gene: TRBV5-4
d_gene: TRBD1

CDR3aa: CASSFPWGQGYGYTF
CDR3nt: TGTGCCAGCAGTTTCCCCTGGGGACAGGGTTACGGCTACACCTTC
j_gene: TRBJ1-2
abundance: NA
v_gene: TRBV28
d_gene: TRBD1

CDR3aa: CASSQDGGKSDTQYF
CDR3nt: TGCGCCAGCAGCCAAGATGGGGGCAAGTCAGATACGCAGTATTTT
j_gene: TRBJ2-3
abundance: once
v_gene: TRBV4-3
d_gene: NA

CDR3aa: CASSLWPRGTGELFF
CDR3nt: TGTGCCAGCAGCTTATGGCCGAGGGGGACCGGGGAGCTGTTTTTT
j_gene: TRBJ2-2
abundance: NA
v_gene: TRBV11-2
d_gene: NA

CDR3aa: CSGRQPNEQFF
CDR3nt: TGCAGCGGTAGACAGCCCAATGAGCAGTTCTTC
j_gene: TRBJ2-1
abundance: NA
v_gene: TRBV29-1
d_gene: NA

CDR3aa: CATSRDNGGTQYF
CDR3nt: TGTGCCACCAGCAGAGATAACGGGGGTACGCAGTATTTT
j_gene: TRBJ2-3
abundance: few
v_gene: TRBV15
d_gene: NA

CDR3aa: CASSLAGRGFVNSPLHF
CDR3nt: TGTGCCAGCAGCTTGGCCGGTCGGGGTTTTGTTAATTCACCCCTCCACTTT
j_gene: TRBJ1-6
abundance: NA
v_gene: TRBV5-6
d_gene: NA

CDR3aa: CASSLALGTVNYEQYF
CDR3nt: TGTGCCAGCAGCTTAGCCCTAGGGACAGTAAACTACGAGCAGTACTTC
j_gene: TRBJ2-7
abundance: NA
v_gene: TRBV7-9
d_gene: TRBD1

CDR3aa: CASSSDRGTYEQYF
CDR3nt: TGTGCCAGCAGTTCGGACAGGGGCACCTACGAGCAGTACTTC
j_gene: TRBJ2-7
abundance: NA
v_gene: TRBV6-5
d_gene: TRBD1

CDR3aa: CASSPGLAGGQFF
CDR3nt: TGTGCCAGCAGCCCGGGACTAGCGGGGGGGCAGTTCTTC
j_gene: TRBJ2-1
abundance: NA
v_gene: TRBV7-2
d_gene: TRBD2

CDR3aa: CASRRQAINYGYTF
CDR3nt: TGTGCCAGCAGGAGACAGGCGATTAACTATGGCTACACCTTC
j_gene: TRBJ1-2
abundance: NA
v_gene: TRBV19
d_gene: NA

CDR3aa: CASTGGQAAGELFF
CDR3nt: TGTGCCTCAACAGGAGGGCAGGCGGCCGGGGAGCTGTTTTTT
j_gene: TRBJ2-2
abundance: NA
v_gene: TRBV10-3
d_gene: NA

CDR3aa: CASSLDSGTDTQYF
CDR3nt: TGCGCCAGCAGCTTGGACAGTGGCACAGATACGCAGTATTTT
j_gene: TRBJ2-3
abundance: NA
v_gene: TRBV5-1
d_gene: NA

CDR3aa: CASSQDGMNTEAFF
CDR3nt: TGCGCCAGCAGCCAGGACGGGATGAACACTGAAGCTTTCTTT
j_gene: TRBJ1-1
abundance: NA
v_gene: TRBV5-1
d_gene: NA

CDR3aa: CASSWDRTSYEQYF
CDR3nt: TGTGCCAGCAGCTGGGACAGGACCTCCTACGAGCAGTACTTC
j_gene: TRBJ2-7
abundance: NA
v_gene: TRBV6-5
d_gene: TRBD1

CDR3aa: CASGPGESYEQYF
CDR3nt: TGTGCCAGCGGCCCCGGAGAATCCTACGAGCAGTACTTC
j_gene: TRBJ2-7
abundance: few
v_gene: TRBV27
d_gene: NA

CDR3aa: CASGPRQGGSGYTF
CDR3nt: TGTGCTAGTGGTCCCAGACAGGGCGGATCCGGCTACACCTTC
j_gene: TRBJ1-2
abundance: NA
v_gene: TRBV12-5
d_gene: TRBD1

CDR3aa: CASSRDETQYF
CDR3nt: TGTGCCAGCAGCAGGGATGAGACCCAGTACTTC
j_gene: TRBJ2-5
abundance: NA
v_gene: TRBV2
d_gene: NA

CDR3aa: CASSPAGGYEQYF
CDR3nt: TGTGCCAGCAGCCCCGCGGGGGGCTACGAGCAGTACTTC
j_gene: TRBJ2-7
abundance: NA
v_gene: TRBV7-3
d_gene: TRBD2

CDR3aa: CASSSDRDQPQHF
CDR3nt: TGTGCCAGCAGCTCCGACAGGGATCAGCCCCAGCATTTT
j_gene: TRBJ1-5
abundance: NA
v_gene: TRBV7-9
d_gene: TRBD1

CDR3aa: CASSPPERGGTDTQYF
CDR3nt: TGCGCCAGCAGCCCGCCGGAGCGGGGGGGCACCGATACGCAGTATTTT
j_gene: TRBJ2-3
abundance: few
v_gene: TRBV5-1
d_gene: TRBD2

CDR3aa: CASNLSLIGSWYTEAFF
CDR3nt: TGTGCCAGCAATTTGTCACTAATCGGATCTTGGTACACTGAAGCTTTCTTT
j_gene: TRBJ1-1
abundance: NA
v_gene: TRBV28
d_gene: NA

CDR3aa: CASSLTVNYGYTF
CDR3nt: TGCGCCAGCAGCTTGACAGTGAACTATGGCTACACCTTC
j_gene: TRBJ1-2
abundance: NA
v_gene: TRBV5-1
d_gene: NA

CDR3aa: CASIRQGNQPQHF
CDR3nt: TGTGCCAGCATCCGACAGGGTAATCAGCCCCAGCATTTT
j_gene: TRBJ1-5
abundance: NA
v_gene: TRBV28
d_gene: TRBD1

CDR3aa: CASSIRGSTDTQYF
CDR3nt: TGTGCCAGCAGTATCAGGGGGAGTACAGATACGCAGTATTTT
j_gene: TRBJ2-3
abundance: NA
v_gene: TRBV27
d_gene: TRBD1

CDR3aa: CASSPAWRGDSYEQYF
CDR3nt: TGCGCCAGCAGTCCAGCTTGGCGGGGAGACTCCTACGAGCAGTACTTC
j_gene: TRBJ2-7
abundance: NA
v_gene: TRBV4-3
d_gene: NA

CDR3aa: CASSQDLGLGYNEQFF
CDR3nt: TGCGCCAGCAGCCAAGATCTCGGACTGGGGTACAATGAGCAGTTCTTC
j_gene: TRBJ2-1
abundance: NA
v_gene: TRBV4-1
d_gene: NA

CDR3aa: CALGGYQETQYF
CDR3nt: TGTGCTCTTGGGGGGTACCAAGAGACCCAGTACTTC
j_gene: TRBJ2-5
abundance: NA
v_gene: TRBV7-9
d_gene: NA

CDR3aa: CASSFDESGGEQFF
CDR3nt: TGTGCCAGCAGTTTCGACGAATCGGGGGGTGAGCAGTTCTTC
j_gene: TRBJ2-1
abundance: NA
v_gene: TRBV28
d_gene: TRBD2

CDR3aa: CASSPGQPSPSGNTIYF
CDR3nt: TGCGCCAGCAGCCCCGGACAGCCCTCGCCGTCTGGAAACACCATATATTTT
j_gene: TRBJ1-3
abundance: NA
v_gene: TRBV4-3
d_gene: NA

CDR3aa: CASTEGSSYNEQFF
CDR3nt: TGTGCCAGCACAGAAGGGAGCTCCTACAATGAGCAGTTCTTC
j_gene: TRBJ2-1
abundance: NA
v_gene: TRBV28
d_gene: NA

CDR3aa: CASSPEGDSGYGYTF
CDR3nt: TGTGCCAGCTCACCAGAAGGGGACAGCGGCTATGGCTACACCTTC
j_gene: TRBJ1-2
abundance: NA
v_gene: TRBV18
d_gene: TRBD1

CDR3aa: CASSPGQGPYEQYF
CDR3nt: TGTGCCAGCAGTCCGGGACAAGGGCCCTACGAGCAGTACTTC
j_gene: TRBJ2-7
abundance: NA
v_gene: TRBV28
d_gene: NA